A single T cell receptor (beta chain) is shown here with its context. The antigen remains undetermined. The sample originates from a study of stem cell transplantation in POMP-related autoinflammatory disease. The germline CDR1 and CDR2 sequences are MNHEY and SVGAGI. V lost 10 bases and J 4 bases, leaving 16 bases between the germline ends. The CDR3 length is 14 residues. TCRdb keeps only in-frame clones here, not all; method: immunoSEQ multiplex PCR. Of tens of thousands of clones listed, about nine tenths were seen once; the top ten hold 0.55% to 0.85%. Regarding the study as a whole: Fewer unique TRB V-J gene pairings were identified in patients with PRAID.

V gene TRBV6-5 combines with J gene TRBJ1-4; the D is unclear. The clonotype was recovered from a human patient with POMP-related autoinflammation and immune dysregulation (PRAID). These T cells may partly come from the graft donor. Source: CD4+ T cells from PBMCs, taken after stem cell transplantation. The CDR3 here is CATDRWFGNEKLFF. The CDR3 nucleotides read TGTGCCACTGACCGCTGGTTTGGTAATGAAAAACTGTTTTTT.